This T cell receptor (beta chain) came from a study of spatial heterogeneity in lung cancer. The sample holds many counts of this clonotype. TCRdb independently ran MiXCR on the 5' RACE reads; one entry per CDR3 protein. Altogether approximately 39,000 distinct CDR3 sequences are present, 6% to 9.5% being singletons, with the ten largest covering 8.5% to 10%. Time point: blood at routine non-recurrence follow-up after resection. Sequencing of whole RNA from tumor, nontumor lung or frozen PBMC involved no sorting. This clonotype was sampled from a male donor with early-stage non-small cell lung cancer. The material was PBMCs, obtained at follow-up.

The chain's CDR3 is CASSLDGGWNQPQHF. The CDR3 coding sequence is TGCGCCAGCAGCTTGGACGGTGGTTGGAATCAGCCCCAGCATTTT. The gene calls are TRBV5-1 and TRBJ1-5; D call uncertain. The V end was cut by 0 bases, the J end by 4 bases, with 11 bases between. The CDR3 extends over 15 amino acids. Germline CDR1 is SGHRS and CDR2 is YFSETQ.